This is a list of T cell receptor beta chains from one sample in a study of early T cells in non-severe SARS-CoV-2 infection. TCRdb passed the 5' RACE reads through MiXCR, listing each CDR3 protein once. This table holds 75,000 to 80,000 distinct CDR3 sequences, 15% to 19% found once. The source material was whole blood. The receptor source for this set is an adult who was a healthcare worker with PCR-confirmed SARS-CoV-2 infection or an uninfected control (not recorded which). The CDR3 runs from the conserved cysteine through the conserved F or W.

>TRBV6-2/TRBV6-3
CASSYLWVSNTGELFF
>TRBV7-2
CASSLGGSYEGGYTF
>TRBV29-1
CSVEGVPGQTYEQYF
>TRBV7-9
CASSFPSGGSAGNTIYF
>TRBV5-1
CASRASGGQNEQFF
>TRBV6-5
CASSGPGNYGYTF
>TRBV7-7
CASSLGAGQETQYF
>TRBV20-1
CSASRSPGGAYEQYF
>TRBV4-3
CASSHGTGIMEAFF
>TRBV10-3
CAISGGFGEQYF
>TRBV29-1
CSVESTGGIKNIQYF
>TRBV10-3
CAISGQGFNEKLFF
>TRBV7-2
CASSPTSGRYTQYF
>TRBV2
CASSDSTGLLDTQYF
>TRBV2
CASSEVGGEQFF
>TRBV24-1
CATQYGFSFMNTEAFF
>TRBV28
CASNRDRGLEQYF